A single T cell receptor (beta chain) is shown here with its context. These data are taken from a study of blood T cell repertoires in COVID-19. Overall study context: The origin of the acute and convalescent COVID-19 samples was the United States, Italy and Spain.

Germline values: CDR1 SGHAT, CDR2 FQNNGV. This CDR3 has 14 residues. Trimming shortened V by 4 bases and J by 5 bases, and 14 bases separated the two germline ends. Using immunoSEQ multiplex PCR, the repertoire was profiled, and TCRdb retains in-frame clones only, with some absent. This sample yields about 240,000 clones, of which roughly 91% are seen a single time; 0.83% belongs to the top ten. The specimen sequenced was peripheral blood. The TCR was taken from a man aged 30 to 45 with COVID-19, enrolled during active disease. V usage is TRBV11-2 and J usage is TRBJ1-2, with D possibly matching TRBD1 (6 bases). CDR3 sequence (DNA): TGTGCCAGCAGCTCAACAGGGCTGGGGTATGGCTACACCTTC. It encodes CASSSTGLGYGYTF.